Listed below are T cell receptor beta chains from one sample, sequenced in a study of blood T cells in healthy people across ages. Via MiXCR, TCRdb re-called the 5' RACE reads, giving one row per CDR3 protein. The sample includes under 950,000 distinct CDR3 sequences, roughly 20% of them seen just once. Sequenced input: blood. These receptors came from a man between 65 and 85 years old in good health. CDR3s include the opening cysteine and the closing phenylalanine or tryptophan. A D gene is named only where the DNA matches it firmly. Not every row has a clone size; where given, it reads once, few, many or a size class.

NA	TRBJ1-3	TRBV29-1	13	NA	CSVRGQGGNTIYF	TGCAGCGTGCGAGGGCAGGGGGGAAACACCATATATTTT
TRBD1	TRBJ1-6	TRBV19	14	NA	CASSHDRAYSPLHF	TGTGCCAGTAGTCACGACAGGGCCTATTCACCCCTCCACTTT
NA	TRBJ2-3	TRBV4-3	15	few	CASRFGTWGTDTQYF	TGCGCCAGTAGATTCGGGACATGGGGCACAGATACGCAGTATTTT
TRBD2	TRBJ2-7	TRBV5-1	16	NA	CASSSGAGGRSYEQYF	TGCGCCAGCAGCTCGGGAGCGGGGGGCCGCTCCTACGAGCAGTACTTC
NA	TRBJ1-4	TRBV6-5	14	NA	CASSYGRVNVKLFF	TGTGCCAGCAGTTACGGTCGGGTTAATGTGAAACTGTTTTTT
TRBD1	TRBJ2-1	TRBV29-1	13	NA	CSAGAGGYNEQFF	TGCAGCGCCGGGGCAGGGGGTTACAATGAGCAGTTCTTC
NA	TRBJ2-5	TRBV11-2	15	NA	CASSAETPGMETQYF	TGTGCCAGCAGCGCCGAGACCCCGGGGATGGAGACCCAGTACTTC
TRBD2	TRBJ2-5	TRBV7-7	16	few	CASSRGLAGPQETQYF	TGTGCCAGCAGCCGAGGACTAGCGGGTCCCCAAGAGACCCAGTACTTC
TRBD2	TRBJ2-1	TRBV20-1	15	NA	CSARAGTSGRGEQFF	TGCAGTGCTAGAGCAGGGACTAGCGGGAGGGGAGAGCAGTTCTTC
NA	TRBJ2-3	TRBV11-2	17	NA	CASSQGSGVRITDTQYF	TGTGCCAGCAGCCAAGGCTCCGGGGTTCGAATCACAGATACGCAGTATTTT
NA	TRBJ2-2	TRBV21-1	15	NA	CASSNCGGNTGELFF	TGTGCCAGCAGCAACTGCGGGGGTAACACCGGGGAGCTGTTTTTT
TRBD1	TRBJ2-1	TRBV18	15	few	CASSPGTAAVDEQFF	TGTGCCAGCTCACCAGGGACAGCCGCGGTCGATGAGCAGTTCTTC
TRBD2	TRBJ2-4	TRBV20-1	14	few	CSLSGSQAKNIQYF	TGCAGTTTAAGCGGGAGCCAAGCCAAAAACATTCAGTACTTC
TRBD1	TRBJ2-3	TRBV6-1	16	NA	CASSEEWTGGSDTQYF	TGTGCCAGCAGTGAAGAGTGGACAGGGGGGTCAGATACGCAGTATTTT
NA	TRBJ2-1	TRBV7-2	15	few	CASSLASGPYNEQFF	TGTGCCAGCAGCTTAGCTAGCGGCCCCTACAATGAGCAGTTCTTC
NA	TRBJ1-1	TRBV5-1	16	NA	CASSLLAGLMNTEAFF	TGCGCCAGCAGCTTGTTGGCAGGACTCATGAACACTGAAGCTTTCTTT
NA	TRBJ2-7	TRBV21-1	18	NA	CASSTQRPSRQGTNEQYF	TGTGCCAGCAGCACTCAAAGACCCTCTAGGCAGGGTACCAACGAGCAGTACTTC
NA	TRBJ2-7	TRBV7-8	12	NA	CASSLDTYEQYF	TGTGCCAGCAGCTTAGACACCTACGAGCAGTACTTC
TRBD2	TRBJ2-1	TRBV20-1	14	few	CSASIGRLYNEQFF	TGCAGTGCTAGTATCGGGAGGCTCTACAATGAGCAGTTCTTC
NA	TRBJ1-1	TRBV4-3	15	NA	CASSQELNLRTEAFF	TGCGCCAGCAGCCAAGAGCTTAACCTGAGAACTGAAGCTTTCTTT
NA	TRBJ1-1	TRBV12-3/TRBV12-4	15	NA	CASTITGGLNTEAFF	TGTGCCAGCACCATAACCGGGGGGCTTAACACTGAAGCCTTCTTT
TRBD1	TRBJ2-1	TRBV5-1	15	few	CASRPPATGGSEQFF	TGCGCCAGCAGACCACCCGCGACAGGGGGCAGTGAGCAGTTCTTC
NA	TRBJ2-1	TRBV24-1	15	once	CATSDYSAQVNGQFF	TGTGCCACCAGTGATTACTCGGCCCAGGTCAATGGGCAGTTCTTC
TRBD1	TRBJ2-3	TRBV5-1	16	NA	CASSLSRGSSTDTQYF	TGCGCCAGCAGCTTGTCCAGGGGGTCTAGCACAGATACGCAGTATTTT
NA	TRBJ1-6	TRBV4-2	13	few	CASSQDKGTPLHF	TGTGCCAGCAGCCAAGACAAGGGTACACCCCTCCACTTT
NA	TRBJ1-1	TRBV18	16	few	CASSPLGGLGTTEAFF	TGTGCCAGCTCACCTCTAGGGGGTTTGGGTACCACTGAAGCTTTCTTT
NA	TRBJ2-7	TRBV6-5	15	NA	CASRLGTSPTYEQYF	TGTGCCAGCAGACTCGGGACTTCACCCACCTACGAGCAGTACTTC
TRBD2	TRBJ2-1	TRBV29-1	12	many	CSGLAGFNEQFF	TGCAGCGGACTAGCGGGATTCAATGAGCAGTTCTTC
NA	TRBJ2-5	TRBV15	14	few	CATSRGNIQETQYF	TGTGCCACCAGCAGAGGAAACATCCAAGAGACCCAGTACTTC
TRBD1	TRBJ2-7	TRBV14	16	few	CASSQEGTARFYEQYF	TGTGCCAGCAGCCAAGAAGGGACAGCCCGTTTCTACGAGCAGTACTTC
NA	TRBJ2-1	TRBV7-8	16	NA	CASSLSQGLMSNEQFF	TGTGCCAGCAGCCTATCCCAGGGTTTAATGTCCAATGAGCAGTTCTTC